The 11 T cell receptor beta chains below all came from one sample that was sequenced in a study of technical replicates of blood from a handful of donors. TCRdb's table, derived via immunoSEQ multiplex PCR, lists solely in-frame clones and lacks some. The sample holds some 70,000 clones; roughly 89% are singletons and the top ten take roughly 0.36%. The specimen sequenced was T cells isolated from PBMCs. The receptor source for this set is a human donor in good health.

The CDR3 DNA is TGTGCCAGCAGCTTATTCGGGGATACGCAGTATTTT. Encoded protein: CASSLFGDTQYF. The V gene is TRBV7-3, the J gene TRBJ2-3; D is unclear. This CDR3 is built from 12 residues. With 2 bases removed from V and 6 bases from J, the gap between germline ends came to 6 bases. Germline V gene lookup returns CDR1 SGHTA and CDR2 FQGTGA.

This clone has only one observation. This chain connects TRBV7-6 to TRBJ2-1; 7 positions agree with TRBD2. The junction had 2 bases not matched to a gene; V was cut back by 5 bases and J by 1 base. This CDR3 contains 14 residues. CDR1 is SGHVS, CDR2 FNYEAQ, per germline. This chain's CDR3 is CASSISGSYNEQFF. The CDR3 nucleotides are TGTGCCAGCAGCATTAGCGGGTCCTACAATGAGCAGTTCTTC.

In this sample, this clone turned up once. The genes are TRBV18 and TRBJ1-2, with 9 bases fitting TRBD1. This CDR3 region has 17 residues. Germline CDR1 reads KGHSH; CDR2 reads LQKENI. V shed 3 bases and J 7 bases; nucleotides not matched to a gene: 15. The CDR3 spells CASSPIHPPTGGFGYTF. The DNA of the CDR3 is TGTGCCAGCTCACCCATACACCCCCCGACAGGGGGTTTTGGCTACACCTTC.

This chain joins TRBV25-1 and TRBJ2-7; 7 bases align to TRBD1. Germline lookup yields CDR1 MGHDK and CDR2 SYGVNS. This CDR3 comprises 18 residues. With V trimmed by 4 bases and J by 0 bases, 15 bases remained unmatched. The CDR3 nucleotides are TGTGCCAGCAGTGGCTCCGGGACAGCCAAGACGCACTCCTACGAGCAGTACTTC. It is translated as CASSGSGTAKTHSYEQYF.

The V gene is TRBV18, the J gene TRBJ2-1, with 10 positions matching TRBD2. Trimming removed 1 base from V and 4 bases from J; junction bases left unmatched: 1. This CDR3 has 15 amino acids. Germline lookup yields CDR1 KGHSH and CDR2 LQKENI. This CDR3 is CASSPRTSGYNEQFF. CDR3 nucleotides: TGTGCCAGCTCACCACGGACTAGCGGTTACAATGAGCAGTTCTTC.

The chain combines TRBV7-2 with TRBJ2-5; 11 positions agree with TRBD2. This CDR3 contains 15 residues. Losses at the gene ends were 6 bases for V and 2 bases for J; bases not matched to a gene: 5. Germline assignment: CDR1 SGHTA and CDR2 FQGNSA. In nucleotides, the CDR3 is TGTGCCAGCAGTGCCAGACTAGCGGGACAAGAGACCCAGTACTTC. It yields the protein CASSARLAGQETQYF.

The chain joins TRBV5-6 to TRBJ1-3; weak D call: TRBD1 (6 bases). The CDR3 spans 15 residues. Trimming took off 5 bases at V and 5 bases at J, with 17 bases between the two ends. CDR1 is SGHDT, CDR2 YYEEEE, per germline. CDR3 residues: CASRNFRGGRNTIYF. CDR3 coding DNA: TGTGCCAGCAGGAATTTCAGGGGCGGTAGAAACACCATATATTTT.

This chain links TRBV19 with TRBJ2-3, with 16 bases matching TRBD2. This CDR3 contains 18 residues. The germline V gene has CDR1 LNHDA and CDR2 SQIVND (reference sequence). Losses at the gene ends were 5 bases for V and 4 bases for J; bases not matched to a gene: 9. CDR3 protein: CASSAVGLAGGLSDTQYF. The CDR3 region has the DNA TGTGCCAGTAGTGCCGTGGGACTAGCGGGAGGGCTCTCAGATACGCAGTATTTT.

The chain joins TRBV4-3 to TRBJ1-1; D is perhaps TRBD1 (6 bases). CDR1 and CDR2 from the germline V gene are LGHNA and YSLEER. V lost 3 bases, J lost 4 bases, and 12 bases lay in between. This CDR3 contains 14 residues. The CDR3 loop is CASSHPDSPTEAFF. CDR3 DNA: TGCGCCAGCAGCCACCCGGACAGTCCCACTGAAGCTTTCTTT.

The chain has TRBV19 and TRBJ1-5; D perhaps matches TRBD1 (5 bases). Between the trimmed V and J ends, which lost 4 bases and 3 bases, there was a span of 10 bases. In germline, CDR1 is LNHDA, CDR2 SQIVND (reference sequence). This CDR3 comprises 14 residues. The DNA for the CDR3 is TGTGCCAGTAGTACAGGCAGGGACAATCAGCCCCAGCATTTT. This codes for CASSTGRDNQPQHF.

V is TRBV23-1 and J is TRBJ2-4; D remains ambiguous. TRBV23-1 is an open reading frame, and its role is uncertain. CDR3 size: 13 residues. The V and J ends lost 8 bases and 4 bases respectively, with 12 bases between them. The CDR3 reads CASPPPTKNIQYF. The CDR3 nucleotides read TGCGCCAGCCCACCACCAACTAAAAACATTCAGTACTTC.